This T cell receptor (beta chain) was captured by sequencing in a study of shared T cell receptors in the human thymus. Some clones are missing from TCRdb's copy, which holds only in-frame ones; the method was immunoSEQ multiplex PCR. The sample holds 500,000 to 850,000 clones, around 87% seen once. In germline, CDR1 is SEHNR, CDR2 FQNEAQ (reference sequence). This CDR3 contains 14 residues. The V end lost 2 bases, the J end lost 5 bases, and 13 bases lay between the germline ends. These same data were also listed under a study on human thymus T cells. From that report: Usage of V and J genes appeared biased in thymic and blood repertoires.

Sequences were obtained from thymocytes. V gene TRBV7-9 combines with J gene TRBJ2-7; weak D call: TRBD2 (7 bases). This TCR was sampled from a boy under two years old with a congenital heart defect. CDR3 amino acids: CASSLFTGRDEQYF. The CDR3 coding sequence is TGTGCCAGCAGCTTATTCACAGGGAGGGACGAGCAGTACTTC.